This T cell receptor beta chain derives from a study of blood T cells in healthy people across ages (dated by TCRdb to between 2014 and 2017). Turning to the overall study: In model experiments, roughly one uniquely barcoded TCR beta cDNA molecule per two T cells was captured by template switching. The donors were divided into four age groups: young (average around 15 years), middle-aged (approximately 41), aged (about 60) and long-lived (nearly 85). Using deep sequencing normalized with unique cDNA molecular identifiers, the study measured how TCR beta repertoire diversity changes with age. Two additional independent replicas of 1 million unique cDNA reads from the same blood draw were analyzed for two donors (one aged 18 to 29 and one aged 80 or older).

As to this clonotype: It has no known antigen specificity. No much larger clonotype is one base removed from it; base qualities were not supplied.

Findings and caveats that apply to the study as a whole: Because donor CMV infection status was unknown, age-related changes in expanded clonotypes were potentially confounded. Estimates of total diversity based on one million sequenced T cells were regarded as lower bounds and as underestimates. Compared with the aged group, more naive CD4+ T cells, fewer expanded clones and increased TCR diversity were shown by the long-lived group, suggesting age selection. There was a strong correlation between observed TCR beta diversity and the percentage of naive T cells measured by flow cytometry. Because profiling used bulk unsorted PBMCs, naive and antigen-experienced compartments could not be compared conclusively. As age increased, observed TCR beta diversity per million T cells dropped in a roughly linear way, and a significant reduction was already evident by age 40.

Library generation was performed with 5' RACE. Data came from an Illumina HiSeq 2500. The second PCR ran for about 7 to 11 cycles and used a J-beta primer mix along with a sample-barcoded 5' primer. A unique molecular identifier was introduced onto each TCR beta cDNA molecule by a template-switch 5' adaptor carrying 12 random nucleotides. Each sample yielded at least 2.5 million CDR3-containing paired-end reads. First-strand cDNA synthesis was performed from all RNA using the Mint cDNA synthesis kit, with priming by a TRBC-specific oligonucleotide. After uracil-DNA glycosylase treatment, a first 18-cycle PCR used universal primers M1SS and BC2_uni_R on all cDNA. The source study handled its data this way. For normalization, 1 million high-quality reads were randomly selected from each sample, with every read carrying a distinct molecular identifier. Instead of being binned into consensus sequences, reads that shared molecular identifiers were thrown out. MiTCR, with a Q25 quality threshold and the strictest error-elimination algorithm, was used for CDR3 identification, clonotype clustering and error correction. Lower-bound total TCR beta diversity was estimated with a nonparametric unseen species model using Euler transformation. TCRdb ran its own pipeline on the public reads, namely fastp trimming at Q25 and MiXCR clone calling, and kept in-frame beta chains. Each entry merges the rows of one CDR3 protein and shows their most common DNA and genes. The V and J calls here are based on TCRdb, not the publication. The sample yields under 1,100,000 distinct CDR3 sequences; approximately 26% were counted once. The ten largest clones add up to about 0.72% of the sample.

Inclusive of the bounding cysteine and phenylalanine, the CDR3 is 16 residues long. The only DNA kept is the CDR3, 48 bases in frame from the first base. The germline V gene (reference sequence) specifies SEHNR as CDR1 and FQNEAQ as CDR2. V loses 6 bases at its end and J loses 4 bases; junction bases beyond the gene matches: 9. Systemically healthy Caucasian individuals from Russia, 35 to 50 in total and aged roughly 6 to 100 years, were included as donors. Approximately 9.3 milliliters of peripheral blood were collected from each donor into EDTA-treated Vacutainer tubes. Ficoll-Paque density-gradient centrifugation was used to isolate PBMCs, with at least 7 million per sample. Trizol reagent was used to extract total RNA from PBMCs, with at least 6 micrograms per sample. For every donor, flow cytometry on a PBMC aliquot measured the percentage of naive CD45RAhigh/CD27high T cells. This sample was also put to use in a study of T cells of mothers and their children. The second study reports: Nine systemically healthy Caucasian individuals served as donors, namely three mothers together with their six children. cDNA synthesis used all of the extracted RNA, with roughly 1.5 ug of RNA in each 15 ul reaction. In the second PCR, sample barcodes and 2-4 random nucleotides were introduced via the M1S primer. Over 9 million TCR beta CDR3 reads were obtained for each mother, and around 3 million reads were obtained for each child. In both related and unrelated pairs, thymic selection shapes the output of TCR recombination in a similar way, with inherited differences having only a minor effect. Normalized repertoire overlap was always slightly but never significantly higher in related than unrelated mother-child pairs. No persistent microchimeric T cell clones were detected, at a sensitivity of 90 to 100 clones per million clonotypes. To look for features that set related mother-child pairs apart from unrelated individuals, the researchers ran deep NGS to compare the TCR beta repertoires of mothers and children. The mean age was roughly 44 +/- 4 years for the mothers and about 12 +/- 4 years for the children. Libraries were sequenced on Illumina HiSeq 2000 with 100+100 nt paired-end reads after adapter ligation with NEBNext reagents. To prevent cross-contamination, the mother and child libraries were prepared a month apart and were sequenced in separate runs. Between roughly 500,000 and 2,300,000 distinct TCR beta clonotypes were identified per donor. Naive TCR beta clonotypes were estimated from low-frequency clonotypes matched to each donor's FACS-determined naive share, without sorting.

The material sequenced was blood. The source is a girl aged 2 to 10 in good health. The chain joins TRBV7-9 to TRBJ2-2; 9 bases in the junction line up with TRBD1. The nucleotides read TGTGCCAGCAGTCCCACAGGGGGCGAGAGCACCGGGGAGCTGTTTTTT. Its translation reads: CASSPTGGESTGELFF.